The rows below give T cell receptor beta chains drawn from one sample of a study of CD8 T cells in Susac syndrome. MiXCR, run by TCRdb on the immunoSEQ multiplex PCR reads, gives a single entry per CDR3 protein. The sample holds about 300,000 distinct CDR3 sequences, approximately 89% seen once. Sequencing used CD8+ T cells from PBMCs. The receptors here all came from a human donor with multiple sclerosis. Both conserved end residues are trimmed from each CDR3.

j_gene,v_gene,CDR3aa
TRBJ2-7,TRBV19,ASSISGSGHEQY
TRBJ2-7,TRBV14,ASSQGRSSSYEQY
TRBJ1-1,TRBV5-1,ASSLVQGRGFWDTEAF
TRBJ2-7,TRBV3-1,ASSQLGRSYEQY
TRBJ2-7,TRBV6-2/TRBV6-3,ASSYDLTSGDSYEQY
TRBJ2-7,TRBV25-1,ASSSWDRVTYEQY
TRBJ2-1,TRBV7-9,ASSSLAVAGQF
TRBJ2-5,TRBV12-3/TRBV12-4,ASRPSGSSEAQY
TRBJ2-3,TRBV7-6,ASSLVLAGGPDTQY
TRBJ1-1,TRBV4-3,ASTGDRVKSEAF
TRBJ2-7,TRBV27,ASSPSEATYEQY